This T cell receptor (beta chain) was captured by sequencing in a study of cytomegalovirus exposure and HLA in healthy donors. Trimming removed 0 bases from V and 4 bases from J, with 7 bases in between. CDR1 and CDR2 from the germline V gene are LGHNA and YSLEER. The CDR3 spans 14 residues. It was with 60 Vbeta and 13 Jbeta primers that the PCR ran. How the authors handled the data: An analysis performed later counted about 80 million unique TCR beta chains (roughly 11 million of them shared). Profiled with immunoSEQ multiplex PCR; TCRdb holds only in-frame clones, not every one. V and J calls and clone size are as listed in that table; D and trimming were resolved from the DNA. The sample lists 150,000 to 250,000 clones; about four fifths were seen once. The donors (healthy individuals) were bone marrow donors.

The specimen was PBMCs. The TCR originated in a girl aged 5-17 years in good health and CMV-seropositive. This chain joins TRBV4-3 and TRBJ2-1, with no clear D. The CDR3 protein is CASSQDGLYNEQFF. DNA of the CDR3: TGCGCCAGCAGCCAAGATGGGCTTTACAATGAGCAGTTCTTC.